Here is one T cell receptor (beta chain) with its context. The entry originates in a study of blood T cell repertoires in COVID-19. About the research overall: Donors in the United States, Italy and Spain gave samples during acute or convalescent COVID-19. T cells, B-cell-depleted T cells, or PBMCs provided the cDNA or gDNA that served as material.

In the authors' methods: It was from reference gene primer amplification that nucleated cell counts were estimated. Some clones are missing from TCRdb's copy, which holds only in-frame ones; the method was immunoSEQ multiplex PCR. Clone size and the V and J calls come from that table; the DNA yielded D and trimming. The data show 100,000 to 150,000 clones, roughly 84% seen once. This CDR3 has 16 residues. Germline CDR1 MGHRA, CDR2 YSYEKL. V lost 1 base, J lost 7 bases, and 19 bases lay in between. The sequence was obtained from a man between 60 and 75 years old with acute or convalescent COVID-19. The sequencing sample was made of peripheral blood. The chain uses TRBV4-1 and TRBJ1-1, with TRBD1 as a possible D gene (5 bases). For the CDR3, the DNA is TGCGCCAGCAGCCAAGGTGGGTCCTCGGGGGTGTTTGAAGCTTTCTTT. Amino acid sequence: CASSQGGSSGVFEAFF.